The 15 T cell receptor beta chains in this list originate from one sample, sequenced in a study of beta chain features in type 1 diabetes (dated by TCRdb to 2017 to 2018). The library came from the immunoSEQ multiplex PCR assay. The High Capacity cDNA Reverse Transcription Kit was used to reverse transcribe all of the isolated RNA, meaning that expressed TCRB transcripts were what got sequenced. Imported from immuneACCESS, the table was reduced by TCRdb to in-frame sequences with V and J called. These copies leave out some clones; in studies compared against another copy, an unresolved V gene accounts for under half, and the cause of the remainder is not known. The sample includes roughly 370,000 clones, with about 15% observed a single time. The top ten constitute around 0.039% of the sample. Sequencing was performed on naive CD4+ T cells from blood. In light of the paper, this sample's cell subset or site label describes: true naive CD4+ T cells. These receptors all stem from a man under 40 in good health.

V and J are TRBV5-1 and TRBJ1-2; no clear D gene. The CDR3 loop spans 14 amino acids. Trimming removed 0 bases from V and 0 bases from J, with 6 bases in between. Per the germline V gene, CDR1 is SGHRS and CDR2 is YFSETQ. CDR3 DNA sequence: TGCGCCAGCAGCTTGGACGAAACTAACTATGGCTACACCTTC. It codes for CASSLDETNYGYTF.

This clone has only a few counts. This chain links TRBV6-5 with TRBJ1-6; D not resolved. V was clipped by 6 bases and J by 10 bases, with 19 bases between them. The CDR3 contains 15 residues. Germline V CDR1 and CDR2: MNHEY, SVGAGI. The CDR3 loop is CASSPTRAGESPLHF. CDR3 nucleotides: TGTGCCAGCAGCCCGACTAGGGCGGGAGAATCACCCCTCCACTTT.

The sample holds a few counts of this clone. V is TRBV11-2 and J is TRBJ2-1, with TRBD2 as a possible D gene (5 bases). Between the trimmed V and J ends, which lost 0 bases and 5 bases, there was a span of 8 bases. The CDR3 extends over 14 amino acids. In germline, CDR1 is SGHAT, CDR2 FQNNGV. In DNA, the CDR3 is TGTGCCAGCAGCTTAGATCCGGGAAACAATGAGCAGTTCTTC. As protein: CASSLDPGNNEQFF.

The V call is TRBV29-1, the J call TRBJ1-4, with 7 bases fitting TRBD1. The CDR3 is 14 residues long. In germline, CDR1 is SQVTM, CDR2 ANQGSEA. The ends lost 6 bases at V and 2 bases at J; junction bases unmatched: 6. CDR3 amino acids: CSVNSRGTNEKLFF. CDR3 sequence (DNA): TGCAGCGTGAACTCCAGGGGGACTAATGAAAAACTGTTTTTT.

This clone has a handful of counts. The V call is TRBV6-4, the J call TRBJ2-7; D tentatively reads TRBD1 or TRBD2 (5 bases each). This CDR3 spans 13 amino acids. Germline CDR1 and CDR2: MRHNA and SNTAGT. The V end was cut by 4 bases, the J end by 9 bases, with 16 bases between. CDR3 nucleotides: TGTGCCAGCAGTGGTAAGGGACGGGCACGGCAGTACGTC. This encodes CASSGKGRARQYV.

This clone occurred a few times. The CDR3, as DNA: TGTGCCTGGAATGGACAGGGGACCACCGGGGAGCTGTTTTTT. Translated, it gives CAWNGQGTTGELFF. The chain combines TRBV30 with TRBJ2-2; 9 bases agree with TRBD1. Germline-derived CDR1 and CDR2 are GTSNPN and SVGIG (reference sequence). After removal of 4 bases from V and 4 bases from J, the junction contained 4 bases not matched to a gene. This CDR3 region has 14 residues.

This clone was seen only a few times. The genes are TRBV6-5 and TRBJ2-7; no firm D call. The CDR3 is 14 amino acids. CDR1 MNHEY and CDR2 SVGAGI come from the germline V gene. Trimming took off 5 bases at V and 9 bases at J, with 20 bases between the two ends. The CDR3 sequence: CASSQTLTKVGQYF. The CDR3 nucleotides are TGTGCCAGCAGTCAGACACTTACCAAGGTTGGGCAGTACTTC.

This clone was detected only a few times. J is TRBJ2-1 and V is TRBV5-1; D might be TRBD2 (6 bases). The germline V gene encodes CDR1 SGHRS and CDR2 YFSETQ. V was trimmed by 3 bases and J by 1 base, leaving 11 bases between them. CDR3 length: 15 amino acids. The CDR3 loop reads CASSSGTQSYNEQFF. The CDR3 coding sequence is TGCGCCAGCAGCTCTGGGACTCAGTCCTACAATGAGCAGTTCTTC. The entire variable domain, with the rest obtained from reference TRBV5-1 and TRBJ2-1, is as follows: KAGVTQTPRYLIKTRGQQVTLSCSPISGHRSVSWYQQTPGQGLQFLFEYFSETQRNKGNFPGRFSGRQFSNSRSEMNVSTLELGDSALYLCASSSGTQSYNEQFFGPGTRLTVL.

This clone was counted only a few times. The chain combines TRBV19 with TRBJ2-1; perhaps TRBD1 as D (5 bases). From germline, CDR1 is LNHDA and CDR2 SQIVND (reference sequence). The CDR3 is 12 amino acids. The V end lost 8 bases, the J end lost 6 bases, and 11 bases lay between the germline ends. The CDR3 nucleotides read TGTGCCAGTTGCGGCAGGGTCAATGAGCAGTTCTTC. Translated: CASCGRVNEQFF.

This clone has only a few counts. CDR3 nucleotides: TGTGCCAGCAGCAAAGCGCCAGGGGGGCAAGAGACCCAGTACTTC. Protein: CASSKAPGGQETQYF. The chain combines TRBV21-1 with TRBJ2-5; whether TRBD1, the table's D call, matches the DNA was not checked. TRBV21-1 is annotated as a pseudogene. The CDR3 has 15 amino acids.

This chain joins TRBV15 and TRBJ2-7; 11 bases match TRBD1. Trimming cost V 2 bases and J 0 bases; bases outside gene matches: 12. Germline CDR1 is LNHNV and CDR2 is YYDKDF (reference sequence). The CDR3 contains 19 residues. CDR3 coding DNA: TGTGCCACCAGCAGATCTTTGGGCAGCGGGACAGGGGGCTCCTACGAGCAGTACGTC. Its translation: CATSRSLGSGTGGSYEQYV.

The table lists this clone with a few counts. The chain carries TRBV2 and TRBJ2-1; a weak D match, TRBD2 (6 bases). V lost 8 bases to trimming and J lost 3 bases, with 14 bases between them. CDR3 size: 14 residues. Germline V gene data show CDR1 as SNHLY and CDR2 as FYNNEI. The CDR3 sequence is CASRDGGYYNEQFF. The DNA for the CDR3 is TGTGCCAGCCGGGACGGGGGTTACTACAATGAGCAGTTCTTC.

This clone was observed a handful of times. The V and J genes are TRBV7-2 and TRBJ2-5, with D tentatively TRBD1 (8 bases). The V gene's germline CDR1 is SGHTA and CDR2 FQGNSA. The CDR3 sequence is 13 residues long. Trimming pared 7 bases from V and 5 bases from J, leaving 14 bases between. The CDR3 sequence is CASNDRGGETQYF. The DNA of the CDR3 is TGTGCCAGCAACGACAGGGGAGGGGAGACCCAGTACTTC.

This clone has only a few counts. The rearrangement uses TRBV5-4 and TRBJ2-4, with D possibly TRBD2 on 6 matching bases. The length of the CDR3 is 17 residues. Trimming shortened V by 4 bases and J by 6 bases, and 23 bases separated the two germline ends. CDR1 SGHNT and CDR2 YYREEE come from the germline V gene (reference sequence). CDR3 loop: CASSPSRGRGGANIQYF. The CDR3 DNA follows: TGTGCCAGCAGCCCCTCTCGAGGTAGGGGCGGGGCAAACATTCAGTACTTC. Full variable domain (rest looked up from reference TRBV5-4 and TRBJ2-4): ETGVTQSPTHLIKTRGQQVTLRCSSQSGHNTVSWYQQALGQGPQFIFQYYREEENGRGNFPPRFSGLQFPNYSSELNVNALELDDSALYLCASSPSRGRGGANIQYFGAGTRLSVL.

The table lists this clone with a few counts. The rearrangement uses TRBV9 and TRBJ2-1; D is unresolved. This CDR3 has 15 residues. With 4 bases removed from V and 0 bases from J, the gap between germline ends came to 11 bases. Looked up from germline, CDR1 is SGDLS and CDR2 is YYNGEE. CDR3 amino acids: CASSRTPSSYNEQFF. The CDR3 DNA sequence: TGTGCCAGCAGCCGCACACCGAGCTCCTACAATGAGCAGTTCTTC.